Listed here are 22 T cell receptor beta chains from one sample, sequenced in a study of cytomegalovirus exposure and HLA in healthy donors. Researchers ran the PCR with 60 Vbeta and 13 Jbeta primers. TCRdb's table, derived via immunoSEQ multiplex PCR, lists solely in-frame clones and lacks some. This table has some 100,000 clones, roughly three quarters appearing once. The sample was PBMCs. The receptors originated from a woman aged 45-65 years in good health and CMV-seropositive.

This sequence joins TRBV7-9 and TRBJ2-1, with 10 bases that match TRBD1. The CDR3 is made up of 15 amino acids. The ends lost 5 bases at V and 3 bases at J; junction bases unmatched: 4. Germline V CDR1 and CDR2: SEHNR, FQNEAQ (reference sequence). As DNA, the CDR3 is TGTGCCAGCAGCGGGACAGGGGATAACTACAATGAGCAGTTCTTC. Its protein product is CASSGTGDNYNEQFF.

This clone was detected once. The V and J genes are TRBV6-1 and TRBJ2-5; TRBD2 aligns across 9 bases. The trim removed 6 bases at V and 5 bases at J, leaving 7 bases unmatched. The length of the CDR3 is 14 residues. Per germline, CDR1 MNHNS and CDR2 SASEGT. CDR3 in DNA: TGTGCCAGCAGCGTAGCGGGAGACGGGGAGACCCAGTACTTC. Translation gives CASSVAGDGETQYF.

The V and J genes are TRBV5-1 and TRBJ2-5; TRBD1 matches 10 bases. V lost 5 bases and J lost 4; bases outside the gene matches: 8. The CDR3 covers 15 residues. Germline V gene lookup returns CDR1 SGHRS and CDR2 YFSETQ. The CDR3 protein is CASSKGTGVPETQYF. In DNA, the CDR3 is TGCGCCAGCAGTAAGGGGACAGGGGTTCCAGAGACCCAGTACTTC.

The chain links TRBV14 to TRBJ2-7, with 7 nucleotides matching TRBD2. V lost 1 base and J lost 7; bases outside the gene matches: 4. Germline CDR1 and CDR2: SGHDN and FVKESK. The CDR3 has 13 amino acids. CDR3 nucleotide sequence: TGTGCCAGCAGCCAAGGGGGAGGGTGGGAGCAGTACTTC. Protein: CASSQGGGWEQYF.

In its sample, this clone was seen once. The chain's CDR3 is CASSPRANGVPSSYEQYF. The DNA of the CDR3 is TGTGCCAGCAGCCCCAGGGCCAATGGGGTTCCGAGCTCCTACGAGCAGTACTTC. The gene calls are TRBV11-2 and TRBJ2-7, with D tentatively TRBD1 (5 bases). Germline assignment: CDR1 SGHAT and CDR2 FQNNGV. The CDR3 sequence is 18 residues long. The V end was cut by 5 bases, the J end by 0 bases, with 23 bases between. Filled out from reference TRBV11-2 and TRBJ2-7, the complete variable domain reads EAGVAQSPRYKIIEKRQSVAFWCNPISGHATLYWYQQILGQGPKLLIQFQNNGVVDDSQLPKDRFSAERLKGVDSTLKIQPAKLEDSAVYLCASSPRANGVPSSYEQYFGPGTRLTVT.

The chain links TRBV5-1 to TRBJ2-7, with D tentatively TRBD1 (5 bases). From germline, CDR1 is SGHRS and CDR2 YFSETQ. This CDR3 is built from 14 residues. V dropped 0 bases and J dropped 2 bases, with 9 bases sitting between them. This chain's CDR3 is CASSLVQGPYEQYF. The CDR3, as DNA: TGCGCCAGCAGCTTGGTTCAGGGTCCCTACGAGCAGTACTTC.

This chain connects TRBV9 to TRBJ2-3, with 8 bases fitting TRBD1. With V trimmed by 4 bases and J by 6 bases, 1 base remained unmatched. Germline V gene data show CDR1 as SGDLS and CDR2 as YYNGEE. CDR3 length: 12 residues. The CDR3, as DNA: TGTGCCAGCAGCTGGACAGGGGATACGCAGTATTTT. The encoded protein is CASSWTGDTQYF.

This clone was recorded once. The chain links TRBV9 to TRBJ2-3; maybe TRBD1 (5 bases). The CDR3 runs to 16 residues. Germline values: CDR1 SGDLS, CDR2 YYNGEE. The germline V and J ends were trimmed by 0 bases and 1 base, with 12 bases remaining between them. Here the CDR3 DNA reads TGTGCCAGCAGCGTAGGAGATATGACAGGCACAGATACGCAGTATTTT. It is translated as CASSVGDMTGTDTQYF.

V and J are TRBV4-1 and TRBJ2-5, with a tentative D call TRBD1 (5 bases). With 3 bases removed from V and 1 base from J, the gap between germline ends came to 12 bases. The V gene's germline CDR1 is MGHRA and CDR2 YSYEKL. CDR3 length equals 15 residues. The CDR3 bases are TGCGCCAGCAGCCAGCCAGGACACGTCCAAGAGACCCAGTACTTC. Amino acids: CASSQPGHVQETQYF.

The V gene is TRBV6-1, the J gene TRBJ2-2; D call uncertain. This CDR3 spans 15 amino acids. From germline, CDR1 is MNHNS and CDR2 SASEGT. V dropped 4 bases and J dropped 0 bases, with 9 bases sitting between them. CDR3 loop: CASSVGRSNTGELFF. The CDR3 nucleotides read TGTGCCAGCAGTGTGGGCAGGTCGAACACCGGGGAGCTGTTTTTT.

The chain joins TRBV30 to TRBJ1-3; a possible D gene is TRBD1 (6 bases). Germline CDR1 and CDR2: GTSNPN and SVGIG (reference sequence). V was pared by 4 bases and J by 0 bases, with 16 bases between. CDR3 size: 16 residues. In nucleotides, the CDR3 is TGTGCCTGGACCCTGGGGGGAGGGGGCTCTGGAAACACCATATATTTT. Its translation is CAWTLGGGGSGNTIYF.

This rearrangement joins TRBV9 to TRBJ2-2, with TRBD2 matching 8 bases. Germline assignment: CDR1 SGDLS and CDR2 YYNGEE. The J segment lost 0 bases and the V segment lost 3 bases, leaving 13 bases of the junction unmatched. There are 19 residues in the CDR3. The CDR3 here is CASSAPRGREDTNTGELFF. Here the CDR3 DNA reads TGTGCCAGCAGCGCTCCCCGTGGGCGGGAGGACACGAACACCGGGGAGCTGTTTTTT.

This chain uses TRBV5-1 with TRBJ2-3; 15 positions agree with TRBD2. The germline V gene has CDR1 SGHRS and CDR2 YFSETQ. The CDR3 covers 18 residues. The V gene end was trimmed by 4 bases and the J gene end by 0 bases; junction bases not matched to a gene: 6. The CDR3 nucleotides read TGCGCCAGCAGCCCGGGACTAGCGGGGGGTCCTAGCACAGATACGCAGTATTTT. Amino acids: CASSPGLAGGPSTDTQYF.

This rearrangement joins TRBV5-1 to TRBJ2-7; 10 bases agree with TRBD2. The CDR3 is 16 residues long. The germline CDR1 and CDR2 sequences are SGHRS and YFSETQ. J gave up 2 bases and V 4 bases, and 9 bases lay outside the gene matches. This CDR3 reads CASSPGGTSDAYEQYF. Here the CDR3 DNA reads TGCGCCAGCAGCCCGGGGGGGACTAGCGACGCCTACGAGCAGTACTTC.

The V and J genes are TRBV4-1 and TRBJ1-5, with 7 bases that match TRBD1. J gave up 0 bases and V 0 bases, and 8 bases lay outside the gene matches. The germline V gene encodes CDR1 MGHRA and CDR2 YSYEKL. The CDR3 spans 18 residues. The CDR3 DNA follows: TGCGCCAGCAGCCAAGACTGGGGGACAGCATATAGCAATCAGCCCCAGCATTTT. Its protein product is CASSQDWGTAYSNQPQHF.

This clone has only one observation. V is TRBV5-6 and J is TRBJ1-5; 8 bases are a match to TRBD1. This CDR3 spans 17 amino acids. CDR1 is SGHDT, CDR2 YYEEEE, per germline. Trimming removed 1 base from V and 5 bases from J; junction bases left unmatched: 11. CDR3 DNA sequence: TGTGCCAGCAGCTTGACACGGGGGCTGGGACAGGATCAGCCCCAGCATTTT. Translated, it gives CASSLTRGLGQDQPQHF.

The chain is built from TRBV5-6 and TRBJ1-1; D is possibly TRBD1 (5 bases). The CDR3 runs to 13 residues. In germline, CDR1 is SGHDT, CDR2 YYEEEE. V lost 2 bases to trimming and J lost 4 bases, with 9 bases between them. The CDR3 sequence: CASSLGVVTEAFF. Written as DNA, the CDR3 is TGTGCCAGCAGCTTAGGGGTTGTCACTGAAGCTTTCTTT.

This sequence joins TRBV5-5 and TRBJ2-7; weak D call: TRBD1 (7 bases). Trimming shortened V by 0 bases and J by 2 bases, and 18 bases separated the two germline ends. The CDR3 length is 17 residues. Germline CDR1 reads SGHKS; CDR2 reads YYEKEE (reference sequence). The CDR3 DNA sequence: TGTGCCAGCAGCTTGGTTTCCGGGGGTGACAGGGCCTACGAGCAGTACTTC. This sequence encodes CASSLVSGGDRAYEQYF.

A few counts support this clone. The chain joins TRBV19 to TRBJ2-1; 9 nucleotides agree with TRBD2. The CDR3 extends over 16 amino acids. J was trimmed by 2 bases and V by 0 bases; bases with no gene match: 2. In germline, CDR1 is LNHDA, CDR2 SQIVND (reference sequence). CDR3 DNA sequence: TGTGCCAGTAGTATAGAGCGGGGGGGGACCTACAATGAGCAGTTCTTC. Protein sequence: CASSIERGGTYNEQFF.

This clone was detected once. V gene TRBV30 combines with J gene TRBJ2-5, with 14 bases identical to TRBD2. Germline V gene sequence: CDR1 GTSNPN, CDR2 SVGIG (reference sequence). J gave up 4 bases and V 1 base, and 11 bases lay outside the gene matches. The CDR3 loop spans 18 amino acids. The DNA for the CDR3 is TGTGCCTGGAGTGACCCCTCGGGACTAGCGGGGGAGGTAGAGACCCAGTACTTC. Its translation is CAWSDPSGLAGEVETQYF.

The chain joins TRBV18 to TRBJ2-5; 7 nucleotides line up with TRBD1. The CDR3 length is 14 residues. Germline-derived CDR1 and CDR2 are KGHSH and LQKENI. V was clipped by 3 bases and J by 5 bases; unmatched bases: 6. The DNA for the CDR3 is TGTGCCAGCTCACCCACGACAGGGACGGAGACCCAGTACTTC. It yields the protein CASSPTTGTETQYF.

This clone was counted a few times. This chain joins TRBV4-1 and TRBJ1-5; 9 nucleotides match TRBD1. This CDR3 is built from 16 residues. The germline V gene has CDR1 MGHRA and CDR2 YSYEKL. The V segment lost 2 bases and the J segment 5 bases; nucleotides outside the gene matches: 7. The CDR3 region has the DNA TGCGCCAGCAGCCAACCATCGGGACAGGGTTATCAGCCCCAGCATTTT. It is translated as CASSQPSGQGYQPQHF.